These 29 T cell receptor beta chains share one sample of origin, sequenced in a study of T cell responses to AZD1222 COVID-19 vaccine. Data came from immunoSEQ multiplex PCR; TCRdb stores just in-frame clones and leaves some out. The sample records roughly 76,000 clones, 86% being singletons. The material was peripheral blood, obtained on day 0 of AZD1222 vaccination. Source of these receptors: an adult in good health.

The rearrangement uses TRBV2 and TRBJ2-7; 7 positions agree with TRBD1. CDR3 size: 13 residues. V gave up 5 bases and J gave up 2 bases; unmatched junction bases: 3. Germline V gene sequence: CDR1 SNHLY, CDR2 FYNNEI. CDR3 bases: TGTGCCAGCAGTCGACAGGGAACCTACGAGCAGTACTTC. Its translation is CASSRQGTYEQYF.

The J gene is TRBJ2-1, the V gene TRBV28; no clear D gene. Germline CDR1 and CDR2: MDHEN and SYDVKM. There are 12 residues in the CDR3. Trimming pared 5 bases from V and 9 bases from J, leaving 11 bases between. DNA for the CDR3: TGTGCCAGCAGTACCCCCTCAGGTGAGCAGTTCTTC. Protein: CASSTPSGEQFF.

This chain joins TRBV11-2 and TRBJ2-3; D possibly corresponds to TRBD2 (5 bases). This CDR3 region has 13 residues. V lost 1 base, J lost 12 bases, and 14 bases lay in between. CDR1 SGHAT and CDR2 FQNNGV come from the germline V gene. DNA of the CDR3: TGTGCCAGCAGCTTAGTGAGGACTCCGATCCAGTATTTT. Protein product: CASSLVRTPIQYF.

The CDR3 nucleotides are TGTGCCAGCAGCTCGCCCGGGACTAGCGGCTACGAGCAGTACTTC. It yields the protein CASSSPGTSGYEQYF. The gene calls are TRBV28 and TRBJ2-7; 11 bases match TRBD2. The CDR3 spans 15 residues. Germline values: CDR1 MDHEN, CDR2 SYDVKM. The V gene end was trimmed by 6 bases and the J gene end by 3 bases; junction bases not matched to a gene: 7.

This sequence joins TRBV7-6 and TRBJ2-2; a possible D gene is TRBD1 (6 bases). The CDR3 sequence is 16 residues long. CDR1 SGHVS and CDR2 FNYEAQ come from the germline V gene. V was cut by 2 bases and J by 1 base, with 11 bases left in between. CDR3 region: CASSLSQGQNTGELFF. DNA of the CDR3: TGTGCCAGCAGCTTATCACAGGGACAGAACACCGGGGAGCTGTTTTTT.

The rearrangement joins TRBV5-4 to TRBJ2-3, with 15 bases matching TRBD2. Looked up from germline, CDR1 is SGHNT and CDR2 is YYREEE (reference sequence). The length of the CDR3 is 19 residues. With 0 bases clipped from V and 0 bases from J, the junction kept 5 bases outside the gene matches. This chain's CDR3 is CASSLEGLAGGLSTDTQYF. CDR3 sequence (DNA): TGTGCCAGCAGCTTGGAGGGACTAGCGGGGGGCCTGAGCACAGATACGCAGTATTTT.

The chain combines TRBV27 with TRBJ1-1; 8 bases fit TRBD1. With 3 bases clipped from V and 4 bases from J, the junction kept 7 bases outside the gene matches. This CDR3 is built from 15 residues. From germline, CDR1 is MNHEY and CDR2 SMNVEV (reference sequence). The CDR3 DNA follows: TGTGCCAGCAGTTTTGGACAGGGTTACGGCACTGAAGCTTTCTTT. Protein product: CASSFGQGYGTEAFF.

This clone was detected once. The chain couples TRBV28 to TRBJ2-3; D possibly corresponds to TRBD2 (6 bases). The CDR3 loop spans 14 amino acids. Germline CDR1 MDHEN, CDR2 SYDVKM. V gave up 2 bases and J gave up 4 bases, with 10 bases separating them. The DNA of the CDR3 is TGTGCCAGCAGTTTAGGAGGGCCGGCAGATACGCAGTATTTT. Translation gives CASSLGGPADTQYF.

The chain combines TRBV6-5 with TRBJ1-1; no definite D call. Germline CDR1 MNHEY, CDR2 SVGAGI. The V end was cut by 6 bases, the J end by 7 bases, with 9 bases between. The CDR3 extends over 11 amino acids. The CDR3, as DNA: TGTGCCAGCAGCCGGGAGGGTGAAGCTTTCTTT. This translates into CASSREGEAFF.

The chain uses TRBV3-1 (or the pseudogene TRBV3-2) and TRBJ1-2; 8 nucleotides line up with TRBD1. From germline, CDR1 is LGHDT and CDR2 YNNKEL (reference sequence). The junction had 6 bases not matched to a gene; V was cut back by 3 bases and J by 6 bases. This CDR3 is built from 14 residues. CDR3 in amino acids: CASSQDRELHGYTF. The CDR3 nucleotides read TGTGCCAGCAGCCAGGACAGGGAACTCCATGGCTACACCTTC.

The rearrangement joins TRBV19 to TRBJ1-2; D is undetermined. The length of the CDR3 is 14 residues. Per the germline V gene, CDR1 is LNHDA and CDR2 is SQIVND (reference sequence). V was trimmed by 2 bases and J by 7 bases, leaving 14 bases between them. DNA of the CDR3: TGTGCCAGTAGTATAACTACACAAGCGCTTGGCTACACCTTC. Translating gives CASSITTQALGYTF.

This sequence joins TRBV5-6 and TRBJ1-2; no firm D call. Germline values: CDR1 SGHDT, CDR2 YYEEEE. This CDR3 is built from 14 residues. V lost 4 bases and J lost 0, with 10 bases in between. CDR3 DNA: TGTGCCAGCAGCCCGACCCTCTCTAACTATGGCTACACCTTC. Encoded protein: CASSPTLSNYGYTF.

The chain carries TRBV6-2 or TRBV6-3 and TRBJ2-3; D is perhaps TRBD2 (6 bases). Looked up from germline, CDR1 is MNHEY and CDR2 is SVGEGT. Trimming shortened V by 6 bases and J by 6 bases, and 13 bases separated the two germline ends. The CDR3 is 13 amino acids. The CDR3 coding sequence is TGTGCCAGCAGCACTAGCACTCGGGATACGCAGTATTTT. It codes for CASSTSTRDTQYF.

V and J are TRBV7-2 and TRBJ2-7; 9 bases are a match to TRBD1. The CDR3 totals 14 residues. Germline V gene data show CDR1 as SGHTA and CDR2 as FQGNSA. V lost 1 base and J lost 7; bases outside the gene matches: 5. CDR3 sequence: CASSLDRGHQEQYF. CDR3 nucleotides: TGTGCCAGCAGCTTAGACAGGGGGCATCAGGAGCAGTACTTC.

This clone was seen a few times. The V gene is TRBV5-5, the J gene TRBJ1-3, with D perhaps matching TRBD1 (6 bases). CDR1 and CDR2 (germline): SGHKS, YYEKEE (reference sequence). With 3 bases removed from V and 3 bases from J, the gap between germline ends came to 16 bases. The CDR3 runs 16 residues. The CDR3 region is CASSWVIQGDGNTIYF. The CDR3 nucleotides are TGTGCCAGCAGCTGGGTCATACAGGGAGATGGAAACACCATATATTTT.

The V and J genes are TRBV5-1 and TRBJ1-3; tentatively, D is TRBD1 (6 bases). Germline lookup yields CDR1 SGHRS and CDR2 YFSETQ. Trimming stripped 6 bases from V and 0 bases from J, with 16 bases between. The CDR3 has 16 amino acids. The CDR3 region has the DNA TGCGCCAGCACGGGGGGGACATCTCTCTCTGGAAACACCATATATTTT. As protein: CASTGGTSLSGNTIYF.

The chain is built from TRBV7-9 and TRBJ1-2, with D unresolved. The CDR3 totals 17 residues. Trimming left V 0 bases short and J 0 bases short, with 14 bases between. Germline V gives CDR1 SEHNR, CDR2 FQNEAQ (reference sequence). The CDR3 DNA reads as TGTGCCAGCAGCTTAGCCCCAGCACCTCAAGCTAACTATGGCTACACCTTC. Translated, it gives CASSLAPAPQANYGYTF.

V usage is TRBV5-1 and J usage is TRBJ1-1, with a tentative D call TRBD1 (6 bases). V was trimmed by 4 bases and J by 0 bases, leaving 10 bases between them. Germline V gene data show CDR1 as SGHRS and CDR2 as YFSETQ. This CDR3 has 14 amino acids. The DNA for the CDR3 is TGCGCCAGCAGCGTGGGGACATTGAACACTGAAGCTTTCTTT. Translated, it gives CASSVGTLNTEAFF.

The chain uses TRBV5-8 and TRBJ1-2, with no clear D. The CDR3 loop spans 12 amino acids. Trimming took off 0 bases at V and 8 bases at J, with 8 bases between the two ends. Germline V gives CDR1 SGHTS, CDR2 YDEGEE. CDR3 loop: CASSLVGRGYTF. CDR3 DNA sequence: TGTGCCAGCAGCTTGGTCGGGCGCGGCTACACCTTC. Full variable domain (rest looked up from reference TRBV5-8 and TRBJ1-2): EAGVTQSPTHLIKTRGQQATLRCSPISGHTSVYWYQQALGLGLQFLLWYDEGEERNRGNFPPRFSGRQFPNYSSELNVNALELEDSALYLCASSLVGRGYTFGSGTRLTVV.

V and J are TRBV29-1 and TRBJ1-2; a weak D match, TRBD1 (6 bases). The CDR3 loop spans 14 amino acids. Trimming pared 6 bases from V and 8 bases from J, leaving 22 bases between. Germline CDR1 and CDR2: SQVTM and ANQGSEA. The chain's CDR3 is CSVDKGRGGEGYTF. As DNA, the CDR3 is TGCAGCGTCGACAAAGGCAGGGGAGGAGAGGGCTACACCTTC.

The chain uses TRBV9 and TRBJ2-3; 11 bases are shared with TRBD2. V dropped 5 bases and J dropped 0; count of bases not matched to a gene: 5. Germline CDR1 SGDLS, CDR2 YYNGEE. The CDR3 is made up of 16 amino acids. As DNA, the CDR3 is TGTGCCAGCAGTCCGGGACTAGCGGTTAGCACAGATACGCAGTATTTT. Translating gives CASSPGLAVSTDTQYF.

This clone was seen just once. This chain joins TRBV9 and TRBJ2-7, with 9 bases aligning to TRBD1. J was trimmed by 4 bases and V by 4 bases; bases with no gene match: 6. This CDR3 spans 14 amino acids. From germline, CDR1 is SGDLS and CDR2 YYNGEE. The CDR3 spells CASSSSTGGYEQYF. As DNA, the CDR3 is TGTGCCAGCAGCTCCTCGACAGGGGGGTACGAGCAGTACTTC.

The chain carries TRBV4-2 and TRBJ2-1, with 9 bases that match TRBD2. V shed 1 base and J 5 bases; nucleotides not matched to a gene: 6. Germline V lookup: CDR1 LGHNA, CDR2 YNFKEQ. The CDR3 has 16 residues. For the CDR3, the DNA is TGTGCCAGCAGCCAAGTTAGCGGGAGAGGGGACAATGAGCAGTTCTTC. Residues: CASSQVSGRGDNEQFF.

Written as DNA, the CDR3 is TGTGCCAGCAGCTCGACGGGCAATCAGCCCCAGCATTTT. Translation gives CASSSTGNQPQHF. The chain links TRBV5-8 to TRBJ1-5, with D unclear. Trimming took 3 bases from V and 2 from J, leaving 6 bases between them. This CDR3 spans 13 amino acids. Germline CDR1 reads SGHTS; CDR2 reads YDEGEE.

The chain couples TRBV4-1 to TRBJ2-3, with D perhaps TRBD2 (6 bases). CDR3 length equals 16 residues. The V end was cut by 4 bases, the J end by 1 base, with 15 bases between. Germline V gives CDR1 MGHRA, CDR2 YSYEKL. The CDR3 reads CASSRGLPVGTDTQYF. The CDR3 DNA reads TGCGCCAGCAGCCGGGGACTCCCGGTGGGCACAGATACGCAGTATTTT.

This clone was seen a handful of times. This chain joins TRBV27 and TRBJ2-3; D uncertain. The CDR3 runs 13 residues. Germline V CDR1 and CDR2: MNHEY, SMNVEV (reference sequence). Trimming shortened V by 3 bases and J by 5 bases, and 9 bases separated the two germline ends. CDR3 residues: CASSFPLGDTQYF. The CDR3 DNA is TGTGCCAGCAGTTTCCCCCTCGGAGATACGCAGTATTTT.

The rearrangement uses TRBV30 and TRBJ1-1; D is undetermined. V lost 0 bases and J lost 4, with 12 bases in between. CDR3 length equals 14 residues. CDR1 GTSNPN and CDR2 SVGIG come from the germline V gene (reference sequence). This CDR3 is CAWSVPWVGTEAFF. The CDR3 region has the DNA TGTGCCTGGAGTGTACCATGGGTTGGCACTGAAGCTTTCTTT.

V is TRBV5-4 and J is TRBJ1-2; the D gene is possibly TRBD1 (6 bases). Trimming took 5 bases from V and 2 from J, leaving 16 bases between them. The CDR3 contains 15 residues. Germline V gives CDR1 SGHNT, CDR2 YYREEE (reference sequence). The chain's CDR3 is CASSFEGGRNYGYTF. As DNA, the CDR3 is TGTGCCAGCAGTTTTGAGGGGGGTCGGAACTATGGCTACACCTTC.

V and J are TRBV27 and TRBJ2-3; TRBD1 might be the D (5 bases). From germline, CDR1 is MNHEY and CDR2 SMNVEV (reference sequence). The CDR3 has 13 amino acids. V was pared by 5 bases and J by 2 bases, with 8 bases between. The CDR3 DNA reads TGTGCCAGCAGTCGCAGGGACACAGATACGCAGTATTTT. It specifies CASSRRDTDTQYF.